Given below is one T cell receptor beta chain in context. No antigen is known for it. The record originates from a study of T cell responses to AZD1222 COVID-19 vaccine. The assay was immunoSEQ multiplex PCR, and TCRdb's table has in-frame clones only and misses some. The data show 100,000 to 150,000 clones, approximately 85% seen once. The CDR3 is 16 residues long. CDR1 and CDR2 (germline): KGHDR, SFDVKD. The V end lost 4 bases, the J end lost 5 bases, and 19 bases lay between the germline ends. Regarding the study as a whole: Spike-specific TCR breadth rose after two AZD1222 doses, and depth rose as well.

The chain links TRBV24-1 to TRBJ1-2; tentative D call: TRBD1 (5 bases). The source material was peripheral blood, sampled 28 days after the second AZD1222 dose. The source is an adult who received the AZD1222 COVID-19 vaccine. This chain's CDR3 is CATSEHGTSKLYGYTF. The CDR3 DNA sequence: TGTGCCACCAGTGAACATGGGACCTCTAAACTTTATGGCTACACCTTC.